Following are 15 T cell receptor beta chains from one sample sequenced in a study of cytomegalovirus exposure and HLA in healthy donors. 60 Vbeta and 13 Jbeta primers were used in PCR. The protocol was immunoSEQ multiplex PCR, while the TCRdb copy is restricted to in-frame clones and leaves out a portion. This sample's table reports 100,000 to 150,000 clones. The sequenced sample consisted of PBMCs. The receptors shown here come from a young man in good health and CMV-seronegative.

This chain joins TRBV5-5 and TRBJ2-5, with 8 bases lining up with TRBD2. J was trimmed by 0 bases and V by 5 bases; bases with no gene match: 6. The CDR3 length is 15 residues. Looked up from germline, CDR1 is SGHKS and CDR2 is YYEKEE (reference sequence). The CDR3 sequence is CASRKLAANQETQYF. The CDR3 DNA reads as TGTGCCAGCAGAAAACTAGCGGCCAACCAAGAGACCCAGTACTTC.

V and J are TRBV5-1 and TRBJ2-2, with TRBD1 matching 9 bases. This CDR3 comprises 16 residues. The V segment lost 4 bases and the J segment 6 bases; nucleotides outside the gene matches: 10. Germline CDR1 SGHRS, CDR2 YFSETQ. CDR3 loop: CASSRGLDRGAGELFF. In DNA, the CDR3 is TGCGCCAGCAGCCGCGGCCTGGACAGGGGAGCCGGGGAGCTGTTTTTT.

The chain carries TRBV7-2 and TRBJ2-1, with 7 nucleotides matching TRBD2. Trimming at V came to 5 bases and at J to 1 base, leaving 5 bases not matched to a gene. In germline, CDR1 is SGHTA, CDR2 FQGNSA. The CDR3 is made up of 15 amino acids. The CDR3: CASSRTRESYNEQFF. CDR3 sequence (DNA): TGTGCCAGCAGCCGGACTAGAGAGTCCTACAATGAGCAGTTCTTC.

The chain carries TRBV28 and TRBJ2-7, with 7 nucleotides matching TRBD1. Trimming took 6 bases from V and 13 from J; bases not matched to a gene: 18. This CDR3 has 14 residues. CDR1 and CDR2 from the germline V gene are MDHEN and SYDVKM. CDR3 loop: CASRPRGTVPRLYF. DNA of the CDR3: TGTGCCAGCAGACCAAGGGGGACAGTTCCAAGACTTTACTTC. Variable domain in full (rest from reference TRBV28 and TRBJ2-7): DVKVTQSSRYLVKRTGEKVFLECVQDMDHENMFWYRQDPGLGLRLIYFSYDVKMKEKGDIPEGYSVSREKKERFSLILESASTNQTSMYLCASRPRGTVPRLYFGPGTRLTVT.

In nucleotides, the CDR3 is TGCGCCAGCAGCTTGGAGACAGGGGTTAATGAAAAACTGTTTTTT. This encodes CASSLETGVNEKLFF. The chain combines TRBV5-1 with TRBJ1-4; TRBD1 matches 8 bases. With 0 bases clipped from V and 4 bases from J, the junction kept 2 bases outside the gene matches. The length of the CDR3 is 15 residues. The germline gives CDR1 SGHRS, CDR2 YFSETQ.

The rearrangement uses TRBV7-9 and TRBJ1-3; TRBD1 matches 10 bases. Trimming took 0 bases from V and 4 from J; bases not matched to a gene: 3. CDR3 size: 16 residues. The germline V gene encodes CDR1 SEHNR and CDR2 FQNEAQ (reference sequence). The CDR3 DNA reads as TGTGCCAGCAGCTTAGCGGGACAGGGGATCGGAAACACCATATATTTT. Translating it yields CASSLAGQGIGNTIYF.

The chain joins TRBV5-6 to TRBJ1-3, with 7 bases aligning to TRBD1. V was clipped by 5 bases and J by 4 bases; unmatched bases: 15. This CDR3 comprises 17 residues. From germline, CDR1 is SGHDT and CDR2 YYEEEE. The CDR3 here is CASSSRTGGPFGNTIYF. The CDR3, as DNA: TGTGCCAGCAGTTCCCGGACAGGCGGTCCGTTCGGAAACACCATATATTTT.

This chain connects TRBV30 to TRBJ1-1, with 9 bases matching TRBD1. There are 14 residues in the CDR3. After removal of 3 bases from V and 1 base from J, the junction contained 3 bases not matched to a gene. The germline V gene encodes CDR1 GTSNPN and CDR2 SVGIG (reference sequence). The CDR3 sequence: CAWRGQGRNTEAFF. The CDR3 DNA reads TGTGCCTGGAGAGGACAGGGGCGGAACACTGAAGCTTTCTTT.

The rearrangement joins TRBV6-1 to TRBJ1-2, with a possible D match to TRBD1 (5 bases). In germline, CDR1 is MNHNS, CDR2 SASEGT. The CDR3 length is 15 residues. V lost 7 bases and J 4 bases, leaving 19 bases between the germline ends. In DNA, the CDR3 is TGTGCCAGCAATCCCGGGGACGCCGGGAGCTATGGCTACACCTTC. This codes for CASNPGDAGSYGYTF.

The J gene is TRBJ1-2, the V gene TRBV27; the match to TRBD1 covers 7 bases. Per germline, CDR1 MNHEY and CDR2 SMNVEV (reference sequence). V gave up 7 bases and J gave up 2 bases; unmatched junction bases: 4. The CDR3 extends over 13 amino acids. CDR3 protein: CASTPGQNYGYTF. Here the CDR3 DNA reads TGTGCCAGCACCCCGGGACAGAACTATGGCTACACCTTC.

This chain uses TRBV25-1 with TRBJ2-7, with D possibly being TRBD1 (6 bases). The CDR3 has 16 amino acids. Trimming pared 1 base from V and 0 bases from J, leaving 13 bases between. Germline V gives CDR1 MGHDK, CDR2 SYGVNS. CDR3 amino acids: CASSESSGALSYEQYF. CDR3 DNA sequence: TGTGCCAGCAGTGAATCCTCAGGGGCCCTCTCCTACGAGCAGTACTTC.

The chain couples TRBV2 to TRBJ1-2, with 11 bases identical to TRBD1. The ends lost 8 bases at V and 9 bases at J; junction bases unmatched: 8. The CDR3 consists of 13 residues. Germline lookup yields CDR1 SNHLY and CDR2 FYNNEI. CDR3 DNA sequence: TGTGCCAGCGGTGGGACAGGGGGTAGGAGCTACACCTTC. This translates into CASGGTGGRSYTF.

CDR3 in DNA: TGTGCCAGCAGCTTAACTTCCGATCAGCCCCAGCATTTT. Amino acid sequence: CASSLTSDQPQHF. The V gene is TRBV11-2, the J gene TRBJ1-5; no firm D call. This CDR3 spans 13 amino acids. The germline CDR1 and CDR2 sequences are SGHAT and FQNNGV. Between the trimmed V and J ends, which lost 2 bases and 5 bases, there was a span of 7 bases.

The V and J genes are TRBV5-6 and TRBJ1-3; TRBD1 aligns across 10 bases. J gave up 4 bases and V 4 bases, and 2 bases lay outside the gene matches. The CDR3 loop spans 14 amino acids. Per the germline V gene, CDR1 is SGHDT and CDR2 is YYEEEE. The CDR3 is CASSATGGGNTIYF. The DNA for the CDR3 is TGTGCCAGCAGCGCGACAGGGGGCGGAAACACCATATATTTT.

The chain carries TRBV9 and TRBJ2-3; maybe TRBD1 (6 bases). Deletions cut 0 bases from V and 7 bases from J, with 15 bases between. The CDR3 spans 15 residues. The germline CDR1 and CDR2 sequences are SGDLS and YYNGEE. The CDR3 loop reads CASSVGRGPTNTQYF. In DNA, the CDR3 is TGTGCCAGCAGCGTAGGCAGGGGCCCCACTAATACGCAGTATTTT.